Sequencing of this T cell receptor beta chain was carried out in a study of blood T cell repertoires in COVID-19. Study-level background: From T cells, B-cell-depleted T cells, or PBMCs came the material, which was cDNA or gDNA.

TCRdb's copy holds only in-frame clones and misses some; the assay was immunoSEQ multiplex PCR. The table has roughly 54,000 clones, 90% seen once. The CDR3 is made up of 12 amino acids. The V end was cut by 3 bases, the J end by 7 bases, with 12 bases between. CDR1 and CDR2 (germline): DFQATT, SNEGSKA (reference sequence). V is TRBV20-1 and J is TRBJ1-2; D may be TRBD1 (5 bases). The sequenced sample was peripheral blood. The sequence was collected from a middle-aged man with acute or convalescent COVID-19. The CDR3 loop is CSASWQGSGYTF. The CDR3, as DNA: TGCAGTGCTAGTTGGCAGGGCAGTGGCTACACCTTC.